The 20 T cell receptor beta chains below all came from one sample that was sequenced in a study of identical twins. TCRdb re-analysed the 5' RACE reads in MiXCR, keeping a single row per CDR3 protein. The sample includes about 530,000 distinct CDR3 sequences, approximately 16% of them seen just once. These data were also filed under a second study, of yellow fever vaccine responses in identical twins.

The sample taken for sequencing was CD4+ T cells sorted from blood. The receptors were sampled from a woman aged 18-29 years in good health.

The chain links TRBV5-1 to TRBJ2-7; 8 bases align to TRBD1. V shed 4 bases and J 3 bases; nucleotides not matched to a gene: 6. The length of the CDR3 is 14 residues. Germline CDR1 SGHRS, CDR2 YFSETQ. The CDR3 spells CASSQGAGGYEQYF. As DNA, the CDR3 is TGCGCCAGCAGCCAGGGGGCAGGCGGCTACGAGCAGTACTTC.

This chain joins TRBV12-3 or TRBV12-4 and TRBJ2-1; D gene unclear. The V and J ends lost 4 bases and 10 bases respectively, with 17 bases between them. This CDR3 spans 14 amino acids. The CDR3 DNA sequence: TGTGCCAGCAGTTCTAGTTCCCCGAATAGGGAGCAGTTCTTC. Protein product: CASSSSSPNREQFF.

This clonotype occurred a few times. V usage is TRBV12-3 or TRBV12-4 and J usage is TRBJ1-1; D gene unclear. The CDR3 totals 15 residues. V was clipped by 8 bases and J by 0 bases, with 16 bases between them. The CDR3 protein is CASRQRERVNTEAFF. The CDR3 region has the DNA TGTGCCAGCCGTCAGAGGGAGAGGGTGAACACTGAAGCTTTCTTT.

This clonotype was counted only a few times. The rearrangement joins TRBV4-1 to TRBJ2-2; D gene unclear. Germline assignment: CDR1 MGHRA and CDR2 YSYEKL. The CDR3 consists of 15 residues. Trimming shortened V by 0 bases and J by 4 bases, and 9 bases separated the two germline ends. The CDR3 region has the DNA TGCGCCAGCAGCCAAGACATGGTGGGCACCGGGGAGCTGTTTTTT. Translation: CASSQDMVGTGELFF.

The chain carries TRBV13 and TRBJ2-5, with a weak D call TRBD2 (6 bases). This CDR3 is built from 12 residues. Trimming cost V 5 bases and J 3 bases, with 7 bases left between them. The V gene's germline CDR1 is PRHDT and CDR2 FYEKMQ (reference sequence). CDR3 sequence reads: CASSRGKETQYF. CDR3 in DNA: TGTGCCAGCAGCCGGGGGAAAGAGACCCAGTACTTC.

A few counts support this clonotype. The CDR3 loop is CASSLGQVGSGNTIYF. Here the CDR3 DNA reads TGCGCCAGCAGCTTGGGGCAGGTCGGCTCTGGAAACACCATATATTTT. The V and J genes are TRBV5-1 and TRBJ1-3; D not resolved. The CDR3 has 16 residues. Per the germline V gene, CDR1 is SGHRS and CDR2 is YFSETQ. Trimming cost V 0 bases and J 0 bases, with 10 bases left between them.

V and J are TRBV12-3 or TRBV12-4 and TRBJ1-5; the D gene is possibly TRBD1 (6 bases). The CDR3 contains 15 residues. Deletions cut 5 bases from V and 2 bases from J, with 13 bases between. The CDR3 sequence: CASSHRAQGNQPQHF. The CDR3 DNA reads TGTGCCAGCAGTCACAGGGCGCAGGGCAATCAGCCCCAGCATTTT.

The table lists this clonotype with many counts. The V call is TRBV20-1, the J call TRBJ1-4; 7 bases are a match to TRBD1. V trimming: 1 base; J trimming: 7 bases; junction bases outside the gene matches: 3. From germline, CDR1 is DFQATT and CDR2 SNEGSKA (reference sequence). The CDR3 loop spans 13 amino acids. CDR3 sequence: CSARGTGGEKLFF. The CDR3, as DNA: TGCAGTGCTAGAGGGACAGGAGGTGAAAAACTGTTTTTT.

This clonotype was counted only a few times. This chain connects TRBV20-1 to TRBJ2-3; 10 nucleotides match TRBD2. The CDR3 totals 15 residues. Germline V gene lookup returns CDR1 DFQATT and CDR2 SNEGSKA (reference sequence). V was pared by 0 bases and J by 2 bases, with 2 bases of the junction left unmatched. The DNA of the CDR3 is TGCAGTGCTAGAGACCTAGCGGGAGACACAGATACGCAGTATTTT. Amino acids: CSARDLAGDTDTQYF.

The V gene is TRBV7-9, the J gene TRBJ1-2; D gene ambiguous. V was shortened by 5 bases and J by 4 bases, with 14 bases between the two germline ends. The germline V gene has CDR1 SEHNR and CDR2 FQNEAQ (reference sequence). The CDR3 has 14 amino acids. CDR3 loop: CASSPAGLSYGYTF. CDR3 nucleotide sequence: TGTGCCAGCAGCCCCGCGGGCCTGAGCTATGGCTACACCTTC.

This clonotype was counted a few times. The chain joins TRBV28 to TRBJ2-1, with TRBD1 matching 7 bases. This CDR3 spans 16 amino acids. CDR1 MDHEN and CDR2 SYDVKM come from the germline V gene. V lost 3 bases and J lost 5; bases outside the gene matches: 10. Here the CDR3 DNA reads TGTGCCAGCAGTTTGACCGGGACAGTAGTAAACAATGAGCAGTTCTTC. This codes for CASSLTGTVVNNEQFF.

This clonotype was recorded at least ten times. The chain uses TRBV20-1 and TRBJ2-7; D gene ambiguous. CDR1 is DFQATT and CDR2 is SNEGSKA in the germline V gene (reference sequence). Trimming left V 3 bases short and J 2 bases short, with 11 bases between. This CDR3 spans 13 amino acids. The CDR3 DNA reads TGCAGTGCTAGCCGGGTTGACCCCTACGAGCAGTACTTC. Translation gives CSASRVDPYEQYF.

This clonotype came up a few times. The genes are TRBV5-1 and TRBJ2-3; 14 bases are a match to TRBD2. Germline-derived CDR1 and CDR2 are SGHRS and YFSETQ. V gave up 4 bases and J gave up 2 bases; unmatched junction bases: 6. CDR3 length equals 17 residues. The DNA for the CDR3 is TGCGCCAGCAGCCCGGGACTAGCGGGGGCTATCACAGATACGCAGTATTTT. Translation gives CASSPGLAGAITDTQYF. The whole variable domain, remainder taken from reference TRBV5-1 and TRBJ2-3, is KAGVTQTPRYLIKTRGQQVTLSCSPISGHRSVSWYQQTPGQGLQFLFEYFSETQRNKGNFPGRFSGRQFSNSRSEMNVSTLELGDSALYLCASSPGLAGAITDTQYFGPGTRLTVL.

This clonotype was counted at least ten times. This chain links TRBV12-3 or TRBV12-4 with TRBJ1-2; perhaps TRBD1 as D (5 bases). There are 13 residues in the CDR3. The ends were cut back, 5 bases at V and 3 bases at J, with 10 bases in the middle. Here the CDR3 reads CASSRGTDYGYTF. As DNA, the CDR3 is TGTGCCAGCAGTCGTGGGACCGACTATGGCTACACCTTC.

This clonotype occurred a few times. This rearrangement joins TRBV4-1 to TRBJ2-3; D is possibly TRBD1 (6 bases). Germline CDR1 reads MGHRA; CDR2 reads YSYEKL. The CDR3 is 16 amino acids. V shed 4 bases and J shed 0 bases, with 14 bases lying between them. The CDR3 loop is CASSPRTVTSTDTQYF. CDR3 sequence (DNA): TGCGCCAGCAGCCCCCGGACAGTTACTAGCACAGATACGCAGTATTTT.

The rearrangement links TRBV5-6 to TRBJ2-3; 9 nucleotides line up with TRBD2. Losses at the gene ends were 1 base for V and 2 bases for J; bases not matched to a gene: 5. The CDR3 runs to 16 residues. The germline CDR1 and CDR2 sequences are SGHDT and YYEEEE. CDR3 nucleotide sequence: TGTGCCAGCAGCTTGTTGACTAGCGGTTACACAGATACGCAGTATTTT. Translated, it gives CASSLLTSGYTDTQYF.

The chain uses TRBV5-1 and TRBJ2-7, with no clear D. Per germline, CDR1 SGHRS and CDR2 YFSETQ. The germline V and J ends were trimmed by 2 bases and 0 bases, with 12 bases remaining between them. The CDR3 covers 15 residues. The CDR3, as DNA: TGCGCCAGCAGCTTTTATGAGCAGGACTCCTACGAGCAGTACGTC. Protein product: CASSFYEQDSYEQYV.

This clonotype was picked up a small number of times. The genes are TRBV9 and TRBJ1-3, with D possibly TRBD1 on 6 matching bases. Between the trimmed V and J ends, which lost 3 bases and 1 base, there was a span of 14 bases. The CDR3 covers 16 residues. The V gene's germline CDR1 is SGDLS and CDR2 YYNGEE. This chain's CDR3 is CASSASGGQSGNTIYF. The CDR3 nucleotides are TGTGCCAGCAGCGCCAGTGGGGGACAATCTGGAAACACCATATATTTT.

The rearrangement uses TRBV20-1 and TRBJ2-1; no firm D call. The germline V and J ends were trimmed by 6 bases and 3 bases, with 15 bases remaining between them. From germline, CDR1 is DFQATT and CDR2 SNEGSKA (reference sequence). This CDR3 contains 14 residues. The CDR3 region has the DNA TGCAGTGCCTATCCCCCCTACAACTACAATGAGCAGTTCTTC. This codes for CSAYPPYNYNEQFF.

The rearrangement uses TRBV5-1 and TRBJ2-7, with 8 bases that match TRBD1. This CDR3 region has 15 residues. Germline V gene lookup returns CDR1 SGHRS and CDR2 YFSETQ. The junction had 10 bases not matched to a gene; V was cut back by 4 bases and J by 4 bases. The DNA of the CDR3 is TGCGCCAGCAGCCCCGCCGGACAGGGATTATACGAGCAGTACTTC. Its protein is CASSPAGQGLYEQYF.